Each of the 7 T cell receptor beta chains below was sequenced from the same sample in a study of long-term antiretroviral therapy in people with HIV. An immunoSEQ assay, version v3.0, was performed at survey level. The table came from immunoSEQ multiplex PCR; TCRdb's copy has only in-frame clones and leaves some out. The sample lists approximately 35,000 clones; around 94% were seen once. Sequences were derived from unsorted PBMCs, sampled just over 5 years after starting antiretroviral therapy. The receptors stem from a woman between 50 and 59 years old with HIV.

J is TRBJ2-7 and V is TRBV2; a weak D match, TRBD2 (6 bases). There are 13 residues in the CDR3. CDR1 and CDR2 (germline): SNHLY, FYNNEI. Trimming left V 4 bases short and J 7 bases short, with 14 bases between. CDR3 protein: CASSGTRGGEQYF. Written as DNA, the CDR3 is TGTGCCAGCAGTGGGACCCGAGGAGGGGAGCAGTACTTC.

This clone was recorded once. The chain carries TRBV7-9 and TRBJ2-4, with 11 bases aligning to TRBD1. The CDR3 runs 16 residues. V shed 5 bases and J 8 bases; nucleotides not matched to a gene: 11. Germline V gene sequence: CDR1 SEHNR, CDR2 FQNEAQ (reference sequence). The CDR3 is CASSPGQGAGTDIQYF. CDR3 nucleotides: TGTGCCAGCAGCCCCGGACAGGGGGCGGGGACGGACATTCAGTACTTC.

The DNA for the CDR3 is TGTGCCAGTAGTATAGGCCCCTGGGGAGAGACCCAGTACTTC. It yields the protein CASSIGPWGETQYF. The chain links TRBV19 to TRBJ2-5; no reliable D call. Germline CDR1 LNHDA, CDR2 SQIVND (reference sequence). V lost 1 base to trimming and J lost 4 bases, with 10 bases between them. The CDR3 runs 14 residues.

The V call is TRBV7-2, the J call TRBJ2-1; 11 bases match TRBD2. Germline CDR1 reads SGHTA; CDR2 reads FQGNSA. This CDR3 has 17 residues. V gave up 5 bases and J gave up 2 bases; unmatched junction bases: 8. The CDR3 coding sequence is TGTGCCAGCAGCCCTACTAGCGGGGGAGCGGCCTACAATGAGCAGTTCTTC. Translating gives CASSPTSGGAAYNEQFF.

The chain carries TRBV4-1 and TRBJ2-7, with 10 bases aligning to TRBD1. Germline loops: CDR1 MGHRA, CDR2 YSYEKL. The J segment lost 4 bases and the V segment lost 0 bases, leaving 6 bases of the junction unmatched. The CDR3 contains 16 residues. This chain's CDR3 is CASSQDWDRGIYEQYF. The DNA for the CDR3 is TGCGCCAGCAGCCAAGATTGGGACAGGGGAATATACGAGCAGTACTTC.

The chain recombines TRBV7-3 with TRBJ1-1, with 8 bases fitting TRBD1. The CDR3 runs 16 residues. In germline, CDR1 is SGHTA, CDR2 FQGTGA. The junction had 7 bases not matched to a gene; V was cut back by 1 base and J by 3 bases. This CDR3 is CASSLRRTGRDTEAFF. CDR3 coding DNA: TGTGCCAGCAGCTTAAGGAGGACAGGGCGGGACACTGAAGCTTTCTTT.

This clone was counted once. The chain has TRBV19 and TRBJ1-3; the D is unclear. Germline lookup yields CDR1 LNHDA and CDR2 SQIVND (reference sequence). The CDR3 is 14 residues long. V shed 6 bases and J shed 2 bases, with 11 bases lying between them. CDR3 amino acids: CASRMSSTGNTIYF. CDR3 bases: TGTGCCAGTAGGATGAGCTCCACTGGAAACACCATATATTTT.